These T cell receptor beta chains were read from a single sample in a study of T-cell reconstitution after alpha-beta-depleted transplantation in children. From the PCR reads, TCRdb called clonotypes with MiXCR, one entry per CDR3 protein. The data hold 300,000 or so distinct CDR3 sequences, with over 8% observed a single time. Sample: PBMCs from the stem cell graft donor, taken from the stem cell graft. These receptors originate from a human donor who donated a stem cell graft to a child with SCID. Both conserved end residues are part of each CDR3. A D gene is named only where the DNA matches it firmly. A row's size may be missing; if present it is once, few, many or a size class.

15	TRBV6-5	TRBD1	NA	TRBJ1-2	CASSYSRTGRNGYTF	TGTGCCAGCAGTTACTCGAGGACAGGGCGGAATGGCTACACCTTC
15	TRBV18	NA	medium-sized	TRBJ1-5	CASSPTRDRPQPQHF	TGTGCCAGCTCGCCCACAAGAGACAGACCCCAGCCCCAGCATTTT
16	TRBV20-1	TRBD2	NA	TRBJ2-3	CSARDLLAGNTDTQYF	TGCAGTGCTAGAGATTTACTAGCGGGAAACACAGATACGCAGTATTTT
15	TRBV29-1	NA	NA	TRBJ2-7	CSVESGDKFSYEQYF	TGCAGCGTTGAATCGGGGGACAAGTTCTCCTACGAGCAGTACTTC
13	TRBV28	NA	many	TRBJ2-7	CASSIPRRAEQYF	TGTGCCAGCAGTATTCCTAGAAGGGCGGAGCAGTACTTC
14	TRBV12-3/TRBV12-4	NA	many	TRBJ1-3	CASRQAASGNTIYF	TGTGCCAGCAGGCAGGCGGCATCGGGAAACACCATATATTTT
16	TRBV7-9	TRBD1	NA	TRBJ2-3	CASSLLGQGGTDTQYF	TGTGCCAGCAGCTTGCTGGGACAGGGGGGAACAGATACGCAGTATTTT
12	TRBV10-3	NA	NA	TRBJ1-5	CAISDIDQPQHF	TGTGCCATCAGTGACATCGATCAGCCCCAGCATTTT
13	TRBV25-1	NA	few	TRBJ2-1	CASSSAGWNEQFF	TGTGCCAGCTCGAGTGCCGGTTGGAATGAGCAGTTCTTC
14	TRBV7-9	NA	NA	TRBJ1-1	CASSFSGEDTEAFF	TGTGCCAGCAGCTTTTCAGGTGAGGACACTGAAGCTTTCTTT
15	TRBV7-7	TRBD1	many	TRBJ2-1	CASSPIQGSWNEQFF	TGTGCTAGCAGCCCGATACAGGGGAGTTGGAATGAGCAGTTCTTC
15	TRBV10-1	TRBD1	few	TRBJ2-2	CASSGGRLSTGELFF	TGCGCCAGTTCAGGGGGTCGATTGAGCACCGGGGAGCTGTTTTTT
13	TRBV10-1	TRBD2	NA	TRBJ2-2	CASRPAGRGELFF	TGCGCCAGCAGACCAGCGGGACGCGGGGAGCTGTTTTTT
13	TRBV27	NA	many	TRBJ2-5	CASSLNREETQYF	TGTGCCAGCAGTTTGAACAGAGAAGAGACCCAGTACTTC
15	TRBV5-6	TRBD1	many	TRBJ2-5	CASSSPTGKSETQYF	TGTGCCAGCAGCTCACCGACAGGGAAATCCGAGACCCAGTACTTC
13	TRBV9	TRBD2	many	TRBJ2-1	CASTPGGYNEQFF	TGTGCCAGCACCCCGGGAGGGTACAATGAGCAGTTCTTC
15	TRBV7-3	TRBD1	few	TRBJ1-1	CASSFSGTGFAEAFF	TGTGCCAGCAGCTTCTCCGGGACAGGGTTTGCTGAAGCTTTCTTT
18	TRBV12-3/TRBV12-4	TRBD1	few	TRBJ1-4	CASSLRDRLNATNEKLFF	TGTGCCAGCAGTTTAAGGGACAGGTTAAATGCAACTAATGAAAAACTGTTTTTT
18	TRBV12-3/TRBV12-4	NA	NA	TRBJ2-3	CAFCNKGLLNRGTDTQYF	TGTGCCTTCTGTAACAAAGGGCTATTGAACAGGGGCACAGATACGCAGTATTTT
13	TRBV5-1	NA	many	TRBJ1-1	CASSSGPNTEAFF	TGCGCCAGCAGCTCGGGGCCGAACACTGAAGCTTTCTTT
14	TRBV27	NA	few	TRBJ2-7	CASSRGRLSYEQYF	TGTGCCAGCAGTCGTGGACGGCTCTCCTACGAGCAGTACTTC
14	TRBV6-5	NA	few	TRBJ2-5	CASSYSQGKETQYF	TGTGCCAGCAGTTACTCACAGGGAAAAGAGACCCAGTACTTC